Listed below are T cell receptor beta chains from one sample, sequenced in a study of technical replicates of blood from a handful of donors. Repertoires were generated with immunoSEQ multiplex PCR, while TCRdb's copy carries only in-frame clones and drops some. The sample has roughly 80,000 clones, just over 95% seen once. Sequences were obtained from T cells isolated from PBMCs. The receptor set was obtained from a human donor in good health. Each CDR3 is given with its conserved first and last residue. The D gene is left open where the match is weak. The listing skips clone size in some rows; elsewhere it reads once, few, many or a size class.

d_call j_call clone_size v_call cdr3_nt cdr3_aa
TRBD2 TRBJ2-3 - TRBV5-1 TGCGCCAGCAGCTTGTCTTTGCGGGAGGGGGCGCAGTATTTT CASSLSLREGAQYF
- TRBJ1-1 once TRBV9 TGTGCCAGCAGCGGCGGGGGGGGACTCACTGAAGCTTTCTTT CASSGGGGLTEAFF
TRBD1 TRBJ1-2 - TRBV4-1 TGCGCCAGCAGCCAAGGACAGGGGATCTATGGCTACACCTTC CASSQGQGIYGYTF
TRBD1 TRBJ1-4 - TRBV11-2 TGTGCCAGCCGCAGGGGGCGTGCAACTAATGAAAAACTGTTTTTT CASRRGRATNEKLFF
- TRBJ1-1 once TRBV25-1 TGTGCCAGCAGTGAATGGGGGGGACGGCCGAACACTGAAGCTTTCTTT CASSEWGGRPNTEAFF
- TRBJ1-1 - TRBV5-1 TGCGCCAGCAGCTTGGCCGGGAACACTGAAGCTTTCTTT CASSLAGNTEAFF
TRBD2 TRBJ2-7 - TRBV7-2 TGTGCCAGCAGCTTAGCTGCGGGGGGAGACTACGAGCAGTACTTC CASSLAAGGDYEQYF
- TRBJ2-3 - TRBV10-3 TGTGCCACCTGCAGTCCAGGGACAGATACGCAGTATTTT CATCSPGTDTQYF
- TRBJ1-5 - TRBV6-4 TGTGCCAGCAGTGGAGGTAGCAATCAGCCCCAGCATTTT CASSGGSNQPQHF
TRBD1 TRBJ1-1 - TRBV7-9 TGTGCCAGCAGCCCCAATTCAGGGGGCACTGAAGCTTTCTTT CASSPNSGGTEAFF
- TRBJ1-1 - TRBV12-5 TGTGCTAGTGGTTTGGATAGGGGGGGCAGGAACACTGAAGCTTTCTTT CASGLDRGGRNTEAFF
- TRBJ1-4 - TRBV28 TGTGCCAGCAGGGGCGATGAAAAACTGTTTTTT CASRGDEKLFF
- TRBJ1-3 - TRBV30 TGTGCCTGGTTATCGGGGAACTCTGGAAACACCATATATTTT CAWLSGNSGNTIYF
- TRBJ2-3 - TRBV2 TGTGCCAGCATGGGGGGGCGAGGCCTGGATACGCAGTATTTT CASMGGRGLDTQYF
TRBD1 TRBJ1-2 - TRBV6-1 TGTGCCAGCAGTGGGGCATGGGACAGGGGAGGAACATGGTATGGCTACACCTTC CASSGAWDRGGTWYGYTF
TRBD1 TRBJ2-1 - TRBV11-3 TGTGCCAGCAGCGCAAGGACAGGGATCTCCTACAATGAGCAGTTCTTC CASSARTGISYNEQFF
TRBD1 TRBJ2-5 once TRBV19 TGTGCCACCTCCCGGACAGGTATAATGGAGACCCAGTACTTC CATSRTGIMETQYF
- TRBJ2-7 - TRBV5-1 TGCGCCAGCAGCCTCAACCAGAACGTCCCCAACGAGCAGTACTTC CASSLNQNVPNEQYF
TRBD1 TRBJ1-2 - TRBV5-1 TGCGCCAGCAGTGACATACCGACAGGGCATGGCTACACCTTC CASSDIPTGHGYTF
TRBD1 TRBJ1-2 few TRBV4-1 TGCGCCAGCAGCCAAGGGACAGGCACCCGTGGCTACACCTTC CASSQGTGTRGYTF
- TRBJ2-6 - TRBV5-1 TGCGCCAGCAGCAGGACACTATTCTCTGGGGCCAACGTCCTGACTTTC CASSRTLFSGANVLTF